Detailed here is one TCR beta chain. Its antigen is currently unknown. Germline V gives CDR1 SGHVS, CDR2 FNYEAQ. The CDR3 length is 13 residues. V was pared by 3 bases and J by 5 bases, with 9 bases between. The sample belongs to a study of cytotoxic CD8 clonotypes in ibrutinib-treated CLL. Study information: Recorded responses included around 24 partial and 2 complete; following median about 68 months, roughly 15 stayed remitted and roughly twelve progressed. Productive templates averaged 255,043 per sample, and productive rearrangements 94,082. The study's findings and limits: Samples were collected at differing times from sustained-remission and progressing patients. Clonality was elevated at ibrutinib response and had returned toward baseline at progression.

Clones were read by immunoSEQ multiplex PCR, and TCRdb kept only the in-frame ones, dropping some. This table holds some 40,000 clones, roughly 65% found once. The sequencing used PBMCs, collected at disease progression, from a patient treated with ibrutinib. This clonotype was obtained from a human donor with chronic lymphocytic leukemia. The chain is built from TRBV7-6 and TRBJ2-3; D unclear. In DNA, the CDR3 is TGTGCCAGCAGCTTCCACCCACAAGATACGCAGTATTTT. Translation: CASSFHPQDTQYF.